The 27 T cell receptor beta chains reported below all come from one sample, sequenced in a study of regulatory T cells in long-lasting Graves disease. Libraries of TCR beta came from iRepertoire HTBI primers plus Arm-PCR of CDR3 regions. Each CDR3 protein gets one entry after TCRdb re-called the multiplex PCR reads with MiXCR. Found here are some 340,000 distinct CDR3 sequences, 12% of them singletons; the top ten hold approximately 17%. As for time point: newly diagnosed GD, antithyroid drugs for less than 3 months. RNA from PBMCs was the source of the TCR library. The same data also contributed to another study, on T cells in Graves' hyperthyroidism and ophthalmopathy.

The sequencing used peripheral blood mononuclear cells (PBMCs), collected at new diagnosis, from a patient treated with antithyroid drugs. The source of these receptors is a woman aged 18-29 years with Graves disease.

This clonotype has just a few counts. The CDR3 sequence: CASSQEPLHNEQFF. In nucleotides, the CDR3 is TGTGCCAGCAGCCAAGAACCATTACACAATGAGCAGTTCTTC. J is TRBJ2-1 and V is TRBV14; no definite D call. Deletions cut 0 bases from V and 5 bases from J, with 8 bases between. CDR1 SGHDN and CDR2 FVKESK come from the germline V gene. There are 14 residues in the CDR3.

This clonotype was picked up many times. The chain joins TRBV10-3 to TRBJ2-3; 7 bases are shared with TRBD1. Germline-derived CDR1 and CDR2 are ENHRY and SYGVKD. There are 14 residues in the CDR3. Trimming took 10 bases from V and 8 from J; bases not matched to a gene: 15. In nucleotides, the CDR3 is TGTGCCACGAAAGGCAGGGGGAACGAGGGTACGCAGTATTTT. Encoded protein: CATKGRGNEGTQYF.

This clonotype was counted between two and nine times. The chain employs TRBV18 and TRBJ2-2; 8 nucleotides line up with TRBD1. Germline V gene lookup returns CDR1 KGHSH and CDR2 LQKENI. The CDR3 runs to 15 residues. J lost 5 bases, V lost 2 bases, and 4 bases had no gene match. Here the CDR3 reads CASSPSRGQTGELFF. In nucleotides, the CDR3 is TGTGCCAGCTCACCAAGCAGGGGGCAAACCGGGGAGCTGTTTTTT. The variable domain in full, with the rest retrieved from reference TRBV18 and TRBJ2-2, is NAGVMQNPRHLVRRRGQEARLRCSPMKGHSHVYWYRQLPEEGLKFMVYLQKENIIDESGMPKERFSAEFPKEGPSILRIQQVVRGDSAAYFCASSPSRGQTGELFFGEGSRLTVL.

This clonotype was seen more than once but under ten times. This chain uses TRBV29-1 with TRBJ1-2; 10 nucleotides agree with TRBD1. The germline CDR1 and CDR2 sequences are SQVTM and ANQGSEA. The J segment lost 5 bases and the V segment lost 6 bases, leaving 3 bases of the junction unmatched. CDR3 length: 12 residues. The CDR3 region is CSVRDRGYGYTF. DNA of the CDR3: TGCAGCGTCCGGGACAGGGGATATGGCTACACCTTC.

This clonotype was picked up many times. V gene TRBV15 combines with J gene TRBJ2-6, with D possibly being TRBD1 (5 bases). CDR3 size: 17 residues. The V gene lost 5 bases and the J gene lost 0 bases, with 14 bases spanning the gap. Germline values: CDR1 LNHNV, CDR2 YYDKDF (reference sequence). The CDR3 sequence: CATSPETAGSGANVLTF. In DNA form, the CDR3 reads TGTGCCACCAGCCCCGAGACAGCCGGCTCTGGGGCCAACGTCCTGACTTTC.

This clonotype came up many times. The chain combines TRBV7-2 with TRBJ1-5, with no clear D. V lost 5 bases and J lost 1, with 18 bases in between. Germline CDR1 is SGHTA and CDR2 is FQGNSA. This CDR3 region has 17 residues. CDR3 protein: CASSRTPSGMSNQPQHF. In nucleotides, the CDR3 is TGTGCCAGCAGCCGTACACCTTCCGGGATGAGCAATCAGCCCCAGCATTTT.

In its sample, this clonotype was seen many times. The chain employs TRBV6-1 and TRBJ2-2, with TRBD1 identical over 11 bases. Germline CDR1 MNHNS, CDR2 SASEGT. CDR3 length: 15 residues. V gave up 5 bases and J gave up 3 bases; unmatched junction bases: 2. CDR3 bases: TGTGCCAGCAGTCCGGGACAGGGGGACACCGGGGAGCTGTTTTTT. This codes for CASSPGQGDTGELFF.

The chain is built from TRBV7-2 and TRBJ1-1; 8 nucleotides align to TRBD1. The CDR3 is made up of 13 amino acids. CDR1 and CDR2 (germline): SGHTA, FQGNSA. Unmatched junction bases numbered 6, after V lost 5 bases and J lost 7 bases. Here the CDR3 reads CASSPTGAGEAFF. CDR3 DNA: TGTGCCAGCAGCCCGACAGGGGCAGGTGAAGCTTTCTTT.

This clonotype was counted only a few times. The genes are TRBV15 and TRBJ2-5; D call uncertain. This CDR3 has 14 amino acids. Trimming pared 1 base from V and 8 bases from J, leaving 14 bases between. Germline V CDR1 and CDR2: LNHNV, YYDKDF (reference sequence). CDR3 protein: CATSRVEAHPTQYF. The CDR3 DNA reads TGTGCCACCAGCAGAGTAGAGGCCCACCCCACCCAGTACTTC.

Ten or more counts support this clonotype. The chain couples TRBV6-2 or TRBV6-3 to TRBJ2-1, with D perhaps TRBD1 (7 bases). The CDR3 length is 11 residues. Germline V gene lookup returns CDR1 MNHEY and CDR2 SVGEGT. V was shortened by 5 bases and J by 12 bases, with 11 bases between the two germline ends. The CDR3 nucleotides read TGTGCCAGCAGTAACCAGGGGGGGCAGTTCTTC. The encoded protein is CASSNQGGQFF.

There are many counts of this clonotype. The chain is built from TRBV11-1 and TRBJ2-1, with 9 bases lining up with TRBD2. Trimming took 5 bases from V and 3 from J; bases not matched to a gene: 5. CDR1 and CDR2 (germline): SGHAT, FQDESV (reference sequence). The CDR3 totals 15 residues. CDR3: CASSLAGGNYNEQFF. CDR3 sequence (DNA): TGTGCCAGCAGCCTCGCGGGAGGGAACTACAATGAGCAGTTCTTC.

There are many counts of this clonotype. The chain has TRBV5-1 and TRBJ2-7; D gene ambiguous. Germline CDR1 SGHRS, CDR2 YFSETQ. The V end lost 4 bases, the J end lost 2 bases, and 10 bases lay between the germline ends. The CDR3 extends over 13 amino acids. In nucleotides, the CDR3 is TGCGCCAGCAGCCCCCTCAAGCCCTACGAGCAGTACTTC. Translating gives CASSPLKPYEQYF.

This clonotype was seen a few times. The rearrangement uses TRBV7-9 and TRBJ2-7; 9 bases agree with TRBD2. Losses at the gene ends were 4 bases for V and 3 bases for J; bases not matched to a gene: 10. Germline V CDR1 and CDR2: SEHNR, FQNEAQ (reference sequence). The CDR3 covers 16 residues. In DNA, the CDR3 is TGTGCCAGCAGCTCACCATTAGCGGGAGCGTACTACGAGCAGTACTTC. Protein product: CASSSPLAGAYYEQYF.

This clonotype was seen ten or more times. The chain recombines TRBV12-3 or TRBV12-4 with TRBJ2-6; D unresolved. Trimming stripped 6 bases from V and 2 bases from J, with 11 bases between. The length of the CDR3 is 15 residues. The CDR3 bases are TGTGCCAGCAGCAAAACCCTGGCTGGGGCCAACGTCCTGACTTTC. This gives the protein CASSKTLAGANVLTF.

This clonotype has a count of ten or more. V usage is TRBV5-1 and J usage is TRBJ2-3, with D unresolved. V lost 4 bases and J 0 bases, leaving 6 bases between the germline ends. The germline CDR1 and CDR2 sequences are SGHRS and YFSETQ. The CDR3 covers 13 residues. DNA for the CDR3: TGCGCCAGCAGCGTCGGTAGCACAGATACGCAGTATTTT. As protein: CASSVGSTDTQYF.

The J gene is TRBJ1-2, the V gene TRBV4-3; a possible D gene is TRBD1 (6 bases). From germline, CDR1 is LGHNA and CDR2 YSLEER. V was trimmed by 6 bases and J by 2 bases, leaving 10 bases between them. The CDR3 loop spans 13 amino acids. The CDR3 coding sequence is TGCGCCAGCAGAGCAACAGGGAACTATGGCTACACCTTC. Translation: CASRATGNYGYTF.

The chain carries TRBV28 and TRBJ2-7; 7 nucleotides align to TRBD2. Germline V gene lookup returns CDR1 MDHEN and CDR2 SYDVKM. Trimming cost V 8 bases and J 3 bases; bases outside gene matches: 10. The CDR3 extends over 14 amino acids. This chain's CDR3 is CASRTPGTNYEQYF. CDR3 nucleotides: TGTGCCAGCCGTACCCCCGGGACTAACTACGAGCAGTACTTC.

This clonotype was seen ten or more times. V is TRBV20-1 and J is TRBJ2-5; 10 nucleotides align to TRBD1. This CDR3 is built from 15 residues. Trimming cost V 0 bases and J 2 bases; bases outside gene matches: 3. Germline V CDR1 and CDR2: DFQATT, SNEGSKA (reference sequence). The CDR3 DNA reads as TGCAGTGCTAGAGAGTGGGACAGGGGACAAGAGACCCAGTACTTC. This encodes CSAREWDRGQETQYF.

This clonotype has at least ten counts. DNA for the CDR3: TGTGCCAGCAGTGGGGAGGGGAGGCCGGTAACCGCCGAGCAGTACTTC. Encoded protein: CASSGEGRPVTAEQYF. This chain joins TRBV7-9 and TRBJ2-7; TRBD2 aligns across 7 bases. Per the germline V gene, CDR1 is SEHNR and CDR2 is FQNEAQ (reference sequence). This CDR3 has 16 residues. V gave up 6 bases and J gave up 6 bases; unmatched junction bases: 17.

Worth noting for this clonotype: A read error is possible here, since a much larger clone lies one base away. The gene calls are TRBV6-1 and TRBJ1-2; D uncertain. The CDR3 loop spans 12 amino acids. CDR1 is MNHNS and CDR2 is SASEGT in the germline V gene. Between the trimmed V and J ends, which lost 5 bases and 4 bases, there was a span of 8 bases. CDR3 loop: CASSRPAYGYTF. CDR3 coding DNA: TGTGCCAGCAGTCGGCCTGCCTATGGCTACACCTTC.

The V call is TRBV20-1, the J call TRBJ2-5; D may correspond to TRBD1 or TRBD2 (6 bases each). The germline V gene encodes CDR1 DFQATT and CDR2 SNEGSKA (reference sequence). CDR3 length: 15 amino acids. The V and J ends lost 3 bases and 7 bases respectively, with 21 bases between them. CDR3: CSASHPRGVQRTQYF. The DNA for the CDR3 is TGCAGTGCTAGCCACCCGAGGGGGGTCCAACGGACCCAGTACTTC.

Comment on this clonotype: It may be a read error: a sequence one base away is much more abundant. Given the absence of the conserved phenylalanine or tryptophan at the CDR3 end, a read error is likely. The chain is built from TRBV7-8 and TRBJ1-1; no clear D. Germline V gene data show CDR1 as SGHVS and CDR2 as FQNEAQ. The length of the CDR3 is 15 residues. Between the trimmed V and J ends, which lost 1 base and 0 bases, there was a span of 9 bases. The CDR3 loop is CASSLGPLMNTEAFS. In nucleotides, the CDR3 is TGTGCCAGCAGCTTAGGGCCTTTAATGAACACTGAAGCTTTCTCT.

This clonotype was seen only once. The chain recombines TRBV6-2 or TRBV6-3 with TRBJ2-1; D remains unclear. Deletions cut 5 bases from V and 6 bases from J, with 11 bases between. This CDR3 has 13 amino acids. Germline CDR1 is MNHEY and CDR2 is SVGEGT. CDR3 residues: CASSQSVSNEQFF. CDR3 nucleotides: TGTGCCAGCAGTCAATCGGTGAGCAATGAGCAGTTCTTC.

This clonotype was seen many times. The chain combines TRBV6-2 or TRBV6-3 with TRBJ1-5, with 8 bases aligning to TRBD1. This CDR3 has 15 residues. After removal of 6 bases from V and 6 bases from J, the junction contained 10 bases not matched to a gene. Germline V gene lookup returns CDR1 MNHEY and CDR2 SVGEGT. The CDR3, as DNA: TGTGCCAGCAGGCAGACAGGGGATGGTAGTCAGCCCCAGCATTTT. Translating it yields CASRQTGDGSQPQHF.

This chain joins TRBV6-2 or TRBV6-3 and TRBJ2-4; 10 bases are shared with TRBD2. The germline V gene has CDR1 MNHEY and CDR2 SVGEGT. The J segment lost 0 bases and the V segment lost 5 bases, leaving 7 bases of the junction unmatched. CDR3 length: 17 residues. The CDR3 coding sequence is TGTGCCAGCAGTCACCAGCGGGAGGGACTAGCCAAAAACATTCAGTACTTC. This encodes CASSHQREGLAKNIQYF.

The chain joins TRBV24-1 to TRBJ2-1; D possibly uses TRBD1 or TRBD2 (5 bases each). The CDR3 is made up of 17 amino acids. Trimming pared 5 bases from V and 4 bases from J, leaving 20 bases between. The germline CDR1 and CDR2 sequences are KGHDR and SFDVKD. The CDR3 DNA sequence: TGTGCCACCAGTGCCGCCGGGACCCTCCTTTTTTACAATGAGCAGTTCTTC. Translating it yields CATSAAGTLLFYNEQFF.

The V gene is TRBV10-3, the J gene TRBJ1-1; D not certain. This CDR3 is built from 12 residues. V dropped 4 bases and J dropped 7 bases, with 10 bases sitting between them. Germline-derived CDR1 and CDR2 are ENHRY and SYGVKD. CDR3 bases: TGTGCCATCAGTGGTCGGTACGATGAAGCTTTCTTT. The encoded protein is CAISGRYDEAFF.